This passage covers 8 T cell receptor beta chains from one sample sequenced in a study of cytomegalovirus exposure and HLA in healthy donors. A multiplex PCR was run with 60 Vbeta primers and 13 Jbeta primers. Profiled with immunoSEQ multiplex PCR; TCRdb holds only in-frame clones, not every one. Here the sample spans about 98,000 clones, over 65% being singletons. The sequenced sample consisted of PBMCs. These receptors all come from a male donor in good health and CMV-seronegative.

This chain joins TRBV29-1 and TRBJ2-3, with TRBD2 matching over 13 bases. The germline V gene encodes CDR1 SQVTM and CDR2 ANQGSEA. This CDR3 contains 16 residues. J gave up 4 bases and V 0 bases, and 4 bases lay outside the gene matches. For the CDR3, the DNA is TGCAGCGTTGAAGATCGACTAGCGGGAGGTGCAGATACGCAGTATTTT. Translated, it gives CSVEDRLAGGADTQYF.

This chain uses TRBV6-5 with TRBJ1-5, with TRBD1 matching over 8 bases. Trimming at V came to 9 bases and at J to 4 bases, leaving 11 bases not matched to a gene. Germline CDR1 and CDR2: MNHEY and SVGAGI. CDR3 length equals 15 residues. CDR3 amino acids: CASAKDRAGNQPQHF. DNA for the CDR3: TGTGCCAGTGCCAAGGACAGGGCCGGGAATCAGCCCCAGCATTTT.

The chain employs TRBV5-1 and TRBJ1-2; D might be TRBD1 (5 bases). V was clipped by 1 base and J by 0 bases, with 10 bases between them. This CDR3 has 15 amino acids. Germline V gene lookup returns CDR1 SGHRS and CDR2 YFSETQ. CDR3 sequence (DNA): TGCGCCAGCAGCTTGAGACAGTCATCTAACTATGGCTACACCTTC. Translation gives CASSLRQSSNYGYTF.

This chain uses TRBV7-9 with TRBJ2-3; no definite D call. Germline V gene sequence: CDR1 SEHNR, CDR2 FQNEAQ (reference sequence). This CDR3 has 13 residues. V lost 3 bases and J lost 0, with 4 bases in between. CDR3 sequence: CASSFGSTDTQYF. In DNA, the CDR3 is TGTGCCAGCAGCTTCGGTAGCACAGATACGCAGTATTTT.

This clone was observed a few times. The rearrangement joins TRBV4-2 to TRBJ2-6; unclear D gene. The CDR3 totals 20 residues. Per germline, CDR1 LGHNA and CDR2 YNFKEQ. V lost 0 bases to trimming and J lost 4 bases, with 22 bases between them. Written as DNA, the CDR3 is TGTGCCAGCAGCCAAGATCAGTATCGTAATCCTCTGGCAGGGGCCAACGTCCTGACTTTC. Translating it yields CASSQDQYRNPLAGANVLTF.

The chain has TRBV9 and TRBJ1-1; D unclear. CDR3 length: 14 residues. Germline CDR1 is SGDLS and CDR2 is YYNGEE. Trimming removed 3 bases at V and 4 bases at J, with 13 bases between. DNA of the CDR3: TGTGCCAGCAGCGCCATGGGAGGTATCACTGAAGCTTTCTTT. Its translation is CASSAMGGITEAFF. The variable domain in full, completed from reference TRBV9 and TRBJ1-1, reads DSGVTQTPKHLITATGQRVTLRCSPRSGDLSVYWYQQSLDQGLQFLIQYYNGEERAKGNILERFSAQQFPDLHSELNLSSLELGDSALYFCASSAMGGITEAFFGQGTRLTVV.

The chain joins TRBV6-5 to TRBJ2-7; TRBD2 matches at 9 bases. V gave up 6 bases and J gave up 5 bases; unmatched junction bases: 8. This CDR3 contains 14 residues. CDR1 is MNHEY and CDR2 is SVGAGI in the germline V gene. CDR3 loop: CASRGRTSVNEQYF. The CDR3 region has the DNA TGTGCCAGCAGAGGTAGGACTAGCGTAAACGAGCAGTACTTC.

This clone has only a few counts. This chain connects TRBV7-2 to TRBJ2-7; the D is unclear. Germline CDR1 and CDR2: SGHTA and FQGNSA. Trimming left V 5 bases short and J 0 bases short, with 5 bases between. The CDR3 covers 12 residues. DNA for the CDR3: TGTGCCAGCAGCCTATTCTCCTACGAGCAGTACTTC. It is translated as CASSLFSYEQYF.